A selection of T cell receptor beta chains follows, all from one sample in a study of T cell responses to AZD1222 COVID-19 vaccine. Profiled with immunoSEQ multiplex PCR; TCRdb holds only in-frame clones, not every one. The data contain fewer than 120,000 clones, about 87% of them singletons. Source: peripheral blood, taken 28 days after the second AZD1222 dose. The receptors come from an adult who received the AZD1222 COVID-19 vaccine. Both conserved end residues are part of each CDR3. The D gene is left open where the match is weak. Clone size is given for some rows only: seen once, a few or many times, or a class if the clone is expanded.

j_call clone_size v_call d_call cdr3_aa
TRBJ1-1 . TRBV5-1 . CASSSRTEENTEAFF
TRBJ2-3 . TRBV6-1 TRBD1 CASSLDRGVADTQYF
TRBJ1-1 once TRBV28 . CASSSGMGTEAFF
TRBJ1-2 . TRBV5-7 . CASSLSHLVSGPYGYTF
TRBJ1-4 . TRBV15 TRBD1 CATSRSGTANEKLFF
TRBJ1-1 . TRBV9 . CASSVRAGNTEAFF
TRBJ2-3 . TRBV15 . CATSRNRRGGTDISDTQYF
TRBJ2-7 . TRBV28 TRBD1 CASSSPGQGAQEQYF
TRBJ1-1 . TRBV6-5 . CASSYEVRSTEAFF
TRBJ1-5 . TRBV5-1 . CASSRLPLRDYSNQPQHF
TRBJ1-2 . TRBV7-8 . CASSLIDNYGYTF
TRBJ1-3 . TRBV5-8 . CASSLPMAPGGNTIYF
TRBJ2-2 . TRBV6-2/TRBV6-3 . CASSLGTGELFF
TRBJ1-2 once TRBV19 . CASSETVLNYGYTF
TRBJ2-1 . TRBV5-1 TRBD2 CASSQLAGGNNEQFF
TRBJ1-4 . TRBV5-4 . CASSLTGTTNEKLFF
TRBJ1-5 . TRBV28 TRBD1 CASHRGSNQPQHF
TRBJ1-4 medium-sized TRBV9 TRBD1 CASSGTQGADEKLFF
TRBJ1-1 . TRBV6-5 TRBD1 CASEGANSAFF
TRBJ1-1 . TRBV28 . CASSPADGGNTEAFF
TRBJ1-1 few TRBV12-3/TRBV12-4 TRBD1 CASSLSAGQGVF
TRBJ2-7 . TRBV29-1 TRBD1 CSGGQESYEQYF
TRBJ1-2 . TRBV27 . CASSPNSGTNGYTF
TRBJ2-1 . TRBV5-4 . CASSLDSPVSYNEQFF
TRBJ1-2 . TRBV25-1 TRBD1 CASSGPGTGIYGYTF
TRBJ2-3 . TRBV28 TRBD2 CASRGASGSADTQYF
TRBJ1-2 few TRBV28 . CASSLTRLWGYTF
TRBJ2-7 . TRBV5-1 TRBD1 CASSLRGADRGQGEQYF
TRBJ1-2 . TRBV4-1 TRBD1 CASSQGGQGVNGYTF
TRBJ2-7 . TRBV11-2 TRBD2 CASSLGAGGSYEQYF
TRBJ2-7 once TRBV11-3 . CASSANRDNSYEQYF
TRBJ2-1 . TRBV5-1 TRBD1 CASSSGQVNEQFF
TRBJ1-3 . TRBV7-9 . CASSGSVNSGNTIYF
TRBJ1-1 . TRBV6-5 . CASSYIWQGRTEAFF
TRBJ1-4 . TRBV25-1 TRBD1 CASSATIGTALNEKLFF
TRBJ2-1 once TRBV24-1 TRBD2 CATSDPRNSGTSGRWSFNEQFF
TRBJ1-5 . TRBV10-3 . CAISTGEGNHNQPQHF
TRBJ1-1 . TRBV18 . CASSPWGTMNTEAFF
TRBJ1-6 . TRBV30 . CAGDGGNSPLHF
TRBJ1-2 . TRBV5-5 . CASSWGPYGYTF
TRBJ2-1 . TRBV18 . CASSLRDHRLVLIMNEQFF
TRBJ2-1 once TRBV19 TRBD1 CASSIGRDRDEQFF
TRBJ2-5 . TRBV5-1 TRBD1 CASSLWGRGQTQYF
TRBJ2-1 . TRBV15 TRBD2 CATSRDALSGRVNEQFF
TRBJ1-5 . TRBV27 . CASSYRLRTEETQPQHF
TRBJ2-3 . TRBV5-4 . CASSRRGGSTDTQYF
TRBJ1-2 . TRBV24-1 . CATSDLWQGGYTF
TRBJ1-2 . TRBV27 . CASSFGGRYNYGYTF